Presented here are 23 T cell receptor beta chains from one specimen sequenced in a study of monozygotic twins with inflammatory bowel disease. TCRdb reanalyzed the 5' RACE reads, giving one entry per CDR3 protein sequence and no DNA. This sample's table reports 350,000 to 400,000 distinct CDR3 sequences. Sequencing was performed on blood. The receptors shown here come from a human donor with ulcerative colitis or Crohn's disease, or a healthy co-twin of an affected twin (not recorded which).

The genes are TRBV7-9 and TRBJ2-7; without DNA, the TCRdb call of TRBD2 cannot be checked. This CDR3 is built from 15 residues. CDR1 is SEHNR, CDR2 FQNEAQ, per germline (reference sequence). CDR3 loop: CASSLAPGLAGEQYF.

The J gene is TRBJ2-7, the V gene TRBV7-9; TCRdb designates TRBD2, a call that cannot be tested without DNA. Germline loops: CDR1 SEHNR, CDR2 FQNEAQ (reference sequence). The CDR3 is made up of 17 amino acids. The CDR3 reads CASSLAYRGLDTYEQYF.

The chain couples TRBV27 to TRBJ2-5; the D call from TCRdb, TRBD1, cannot be confirmed without DNA. Germline-derived CDR1 and CDR2 are MNHEY and SMNVEV (reference sequence). The CDR3 runs to 15 residues. CDR3 amino acids: CASSPGGRPQETQYF.

This rearrangement joins TRBV11-2 to TRBJ2-7; the D gene TCRdb calls, TRBD1, cannot be checked with no DNA. Germline V gene sequence: CDR1 SGHAT, CDR2 FQNNGV. This CDR3 is 14 amino acids long. CDR3 region: CASSLAGTVYEQYF.

The chain has TRBV10-3 and TRBJ2-1. The CDR3 is 14 residues long. CDR1 and CDR2 (germline): ENHRY, SYGVKD. The CDR3 protein is CAISEAQDYNEQFF.

The gene calls are TRBV20-1 and TRBJ1-3; TCRdb's D gene call, TRBD1, goes unchecked for lack of DNA. CDR1 is DFQATT, CDR2 SNEGSKA, per germline (reference sequence). The CDR3 is 18 amino acids. The chain's CDR3 is CSARTTRDRGPGGNTIYF.

The J gene is TRBJ1-2, the V gene TRBV30; the TCRdb D gene call, TRBD1, has no DNA to confirm it. The CDR3 spans 14 residues. Per the germline V gene, CDR1 is GTSNPN and CDR2 is SVGIG (reference sequence). This CDR3 is CAWSSKQGSSGYTF.

This rearrangement joins TRBV27 to TRBJ2-1; lacking DNA, the TRBD1 call made by TCRdb goes unchecked. This CDR3 is built from 16 residues. The germline CDR1 and CDR2 sequences are MNHEY and SMNVEV (reference sequence). The CDR3 loop is CASSSQDRSSYNEQFF.

The gene calls are TRBV4-1 and TRBJ2-3; lacking DNA, the TRBD1 call made by TCRdb goes unchecked. CDR1 and CDR2 (germline): MGHRA, YSYEKL. The CDR3 covers 16 residues. The CDR3 region is CASSSKVGGATDTQYF.

V is TRBV5-1 and J is TRBJ1-2. Germline V lookup: CDR1 SGHRS, CDR2 YFSETQ. The CDR3 is 13 amino acids. CDR3 region: CASSLDANYGYTF.

The V call is TRBV7-2, the J call TRBJ1-5. This CDR3 is built from 17 residues. Germline values: CDR1 SGHTA, CDR2 FQGNSA. The CDR3 spells CASSLAYDSISNQPQHF.

This chain joins TRBV5-1 and TRBJ1-6; as DNA is missing, the TRBD1 call by TCRdb cannot be tested. CDR3 length: 18 residues. Looked up from germline, CDR1 is SGHRS and CDR2 is YFSETQ. The CDR3 loop reads CASSLWSATGGSNSPLHF.

V and J are TRBV7-3 and TRBJ1-6; TCRdb gives TRBD1 as the D gene, but with no DNA this cannot be confirmed. The CDR3 consists of 14 residues. The germline V gene has CDR1 SGHTA and CDR2 FQGTGA. CDR3 sequence: CASSPGYGGSPLHF.

This chain connects TRBV6-5 to TRBJ2-5; with no DNA, the TCRdb D assignment of TRBD1 cannot be verified. CDR1 MNHEY and CDR2 SVGAGI come from the germline V gene. This CDR3 comprises 15 residues. CDR3 amino acids: CASSYSRPRQETQYF.

The V gene is TRBV5-1, the J gene TRBJ2-7; the TRBD1 assignment by TCRdb is unverifiable without DNA. The CDR3 runs to 16 residues. Germline CDR1 and CDR2: SGHRS and YFSETQ. CDR3 region: CASSLVSGGASYEQYF.

This chain uses TRBV5-1 with TRBJ2-5. Germline CDR1 reads SGHRS; CDR2 reads YFSETQ. CDR3 length equals 14 residues. The CDR3 region is CASRTGPNQETQYF.

The V call is TRBV20-1, the J call TRBJ1-4. CDR3 length: 14 amino acids. Germline V gene lookup returns CDR1 DFQATT and CDR2 SNEGSKA (reference sequence). The chain's CDR3 is CSARDHGLDEKLFF.

This chain joins TRBV25-1 and TRBJ2-3. This CDR3 has 13 residues. CDR1 and CDR2 (germline): MGHDK, SYGVNS. CDR3 in amino acids: CASSEWTDDTQYF.

The J gene is TRBJ2-5, the V gene TRBV7-9; the TCRdb call, TRBD1, lacks DNA for checking. The CDR3 loop spans 15 amino acids. Germline values: CDR1 SEHNR, CDR2 FQNEAQ (reference sequence). The CDR3: CASSARDRAQETQYF. Full variable domain (outside the CDR3, taken from reference TRBV7-9 and TRBJ2-5): DTGVSQNPRHKITKRGQNVTFRCDPISEHNRLYWYRQTLGQGPEFLTYFQNEAQLEKSRLLSDRFSAERPKGSFSTLEIQRTEQGDSAMYLCASSARDRAQETQYFGPGTRLLVL.

This chain joins TRBV7-6 and TRBJ1-2. CDR3 length equals 13 residues. Germline V gives CDR1 SGHVS, CDR2 FNYEAQ. CDR3 in amino acids: CASSRSGSYGYTF. The full variable domain, its missing parts supplied by reference TRBV7-6 and TRBJ1-2, is GAGVSQSPRYKVTKRGQDVALRCDPISGHVSLYWYRQALGQGPEFLTYFNYEAQQDKSGLPNDRFSAERPEGSISTLTIQRTEQRDSAMYRCASSRSGSYGYTFGSGTRLTVV.

The chain has TRBV5-1 and TRBJ2-3; TCRdb gives TRBD1 as the D gene, but with no DNA this cannot be confirmed. The CDR3 is 15 amino acids. Germline loops: CDR1 SGHRS, CDR2 YFSETQ. The CDR3 sequence is CASRFDRGAADTQYF.

The V and J genes are TRBV7-2 and TRBJ2-7; TCRdb calls TRBD2, which cannot be checked without DNA. The CDR3 has 16 residues. Germline V gene data show CDR1 as SGHTA and CDR2 as FQGNSA. The CDR3: CASSLGTSGGTYEQYF.

The chain recombines TRBV29-1 with TRBJ2-7; TCRdb reports TRBD1, a call that lacks DNA to check it against. In germline, CDR1 is SQVTM, CDR2 ANQGSEA. CDR3 length: 13 residues. This CDR3 reads CSVYQERAYEQYF.